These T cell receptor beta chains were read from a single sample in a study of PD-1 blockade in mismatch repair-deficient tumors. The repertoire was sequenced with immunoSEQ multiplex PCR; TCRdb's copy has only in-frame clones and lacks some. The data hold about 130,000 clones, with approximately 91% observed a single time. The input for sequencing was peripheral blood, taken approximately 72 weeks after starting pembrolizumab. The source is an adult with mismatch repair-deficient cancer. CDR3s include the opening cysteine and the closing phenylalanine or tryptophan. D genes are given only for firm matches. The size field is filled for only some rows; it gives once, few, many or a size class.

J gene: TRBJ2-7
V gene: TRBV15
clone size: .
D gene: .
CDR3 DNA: TGTGCCACCAGCGACGACTACGAGCAGTACTTC
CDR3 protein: CATSDDYEQYF

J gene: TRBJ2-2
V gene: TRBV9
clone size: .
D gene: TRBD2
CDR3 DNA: TGTGCCAGCAGCGGCGGGAGCTTTACCGGGGAGCTGTTTTTT
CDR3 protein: CASSGGSFTGELFF

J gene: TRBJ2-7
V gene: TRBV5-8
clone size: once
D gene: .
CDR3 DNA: TGTGCCAGCAATCTCGGGGGCTCGACTAACGAGCAGTACTTC
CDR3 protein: CASNLGGSTNEQYF

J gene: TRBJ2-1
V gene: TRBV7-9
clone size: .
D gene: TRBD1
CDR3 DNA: TGTGCCAGCAGCTCACGACAGGGACACAATGAGCAGTTCTTC
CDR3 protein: CASSSRQGHNEQFF

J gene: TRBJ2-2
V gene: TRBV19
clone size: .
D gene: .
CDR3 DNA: TGTGCCAGTATAAGGGAAACCGGGGAGCTGTTTTTT
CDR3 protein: CASIRETGELFF

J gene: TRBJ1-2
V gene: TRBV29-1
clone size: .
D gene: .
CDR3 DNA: TGCAGCGTTGAAGATCAGGGCCCTAGGGGCTACACCTTC
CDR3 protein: CSVEDQGPRGYTF

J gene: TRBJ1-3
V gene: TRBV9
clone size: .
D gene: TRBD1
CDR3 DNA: TGTGCCAGCAGCGTTGGAACGAGGGGGCTCGGAAACACCATATATTTT
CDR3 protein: CASSVGTRGLGNTIYF

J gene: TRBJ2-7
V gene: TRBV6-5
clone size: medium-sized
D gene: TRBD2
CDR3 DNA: TGTGCCAGCAGGAGCGGGAGCTTCGACGAGCAGTACTTC
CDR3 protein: CASRSGSFDEQYF

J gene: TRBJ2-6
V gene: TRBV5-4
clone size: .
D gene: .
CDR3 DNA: TGTGCCAGCAGCTTGGGCTCTGGGGCCAACGTCCTGACTTTC
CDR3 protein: CASSLGSGANVLTF

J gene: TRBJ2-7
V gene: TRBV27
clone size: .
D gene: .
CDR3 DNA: TGTGCCAGCAGTTTGGGGGGATCCTACGAGCAGTACTTC
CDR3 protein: CASSLGGSYEQYF

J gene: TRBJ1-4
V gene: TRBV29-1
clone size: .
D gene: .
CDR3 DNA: TGCAGCGTCAGTCAGGGTTATGAAAAACTGTTTTTT
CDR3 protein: CSVSQGYEKLFF

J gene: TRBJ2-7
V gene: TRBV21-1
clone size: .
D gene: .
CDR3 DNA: TGTGCCAGCAGCAAAGGAGGGTTGGTGCGGGGGCGGTCCTACGAGCAGTACTTC
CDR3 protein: CASSKGGLVRGRSYEQYF

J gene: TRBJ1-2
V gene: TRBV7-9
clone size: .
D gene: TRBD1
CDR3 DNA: TGTGCCAGCAGCTTAAAAGGACAGGCTGGCTACACCTTC
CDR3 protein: CASSLKGQAGYTF

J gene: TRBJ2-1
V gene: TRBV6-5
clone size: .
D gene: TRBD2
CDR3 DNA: TGTGCCAGCAGGGGGACTAGCGGCCATGAGCAGTTCTTC
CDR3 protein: CASRGTSGHEQFF

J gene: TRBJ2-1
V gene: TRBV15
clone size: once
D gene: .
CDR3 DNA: TGTGCCACCAGCAGAGTAAGGAGCTCCTACAATGAGCAGTTCTTC
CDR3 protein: CATSRVRSSYNEQFF

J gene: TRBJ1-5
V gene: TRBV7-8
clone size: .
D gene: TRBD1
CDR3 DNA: TGTGCCAGCAGCACGCGGACAGGGGTCGGTTATCAGCCCCAGCATTTT
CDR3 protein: CASSTRTGVGYQPQHF

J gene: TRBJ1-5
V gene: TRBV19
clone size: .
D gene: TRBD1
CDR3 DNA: TGTGCCAGTAGCTCTCCGGACAGGGAGCTGTATCAGCCCCAGCATTTT
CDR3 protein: CASSSPDRELYQPQHF

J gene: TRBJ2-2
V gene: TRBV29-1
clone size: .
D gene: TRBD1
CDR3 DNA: TGCAGCGTATCAAACAGGGGAACCGGGGAGCTGTTTTTT
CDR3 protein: CSVSNRGTGELFF

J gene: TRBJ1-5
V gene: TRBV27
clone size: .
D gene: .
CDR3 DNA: TGTGCCAGCAGTTCCGAGGAAAGCAATCAGCCCCAGCATTTT
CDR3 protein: CASSSEESNQPQHF

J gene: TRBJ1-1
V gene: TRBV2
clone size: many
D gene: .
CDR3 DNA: TGTGCCAGCAGGGAACAGGGAACGGTAGCTTTCTTT
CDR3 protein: CASREQGTVAFF

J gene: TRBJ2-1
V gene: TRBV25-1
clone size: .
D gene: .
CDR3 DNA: TGTGCCAGCAGTGGCCTAGGCTCCCAGGGATATGAGCAGTTCTTC
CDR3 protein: CASSGLGSQGYEQFF

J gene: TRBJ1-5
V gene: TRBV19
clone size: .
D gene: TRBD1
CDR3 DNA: TGTGCCAGTAGTCCCGGGGCAGGGGGCAGGAATCAGCCCCAGCATTTT
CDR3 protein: CASSPGAGGRNQPQHF

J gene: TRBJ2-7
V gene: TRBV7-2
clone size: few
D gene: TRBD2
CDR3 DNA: TGTGCCAGCAGCAAACGGACTAGCGGATCCTACGAGCAGTACTTC
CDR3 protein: CASSKRTSGSYEQYF

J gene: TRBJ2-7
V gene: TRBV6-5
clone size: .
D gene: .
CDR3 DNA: TGTGCCAGCGGGCCATACGAGCAGTACTTC
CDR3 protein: CASGPYEQYF

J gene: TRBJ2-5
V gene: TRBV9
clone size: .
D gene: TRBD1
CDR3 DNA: TGTGCCAGCAGCTCGCGGACAGGGGAAGAGACCCAGTACTTC
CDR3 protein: CASSSRTGEETQYF

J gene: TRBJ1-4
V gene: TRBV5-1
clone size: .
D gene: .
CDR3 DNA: TGCGCCAGCAGCCTCGGCGTGGGAGCAACTAATGAAAAACTGTTTTTT
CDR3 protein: CASSLGVGATNEKLFF

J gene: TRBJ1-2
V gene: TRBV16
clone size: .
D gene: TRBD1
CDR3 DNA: TGTGCCAGCAGCCACCGGACAGGGAATGGCTACACCTTC
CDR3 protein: CASSHRTGNGYTF

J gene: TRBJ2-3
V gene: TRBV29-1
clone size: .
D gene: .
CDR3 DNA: TGCAGCGTTGAAGGGGGCAGGGGAACAGATACGCAGTATTTT
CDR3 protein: CSVEGGRGTDTQYF

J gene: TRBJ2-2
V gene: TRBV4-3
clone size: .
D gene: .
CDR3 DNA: TGCGCCAGCAGCCAAGTTGACAAACACACCGGGGAGCTGTTTTTT
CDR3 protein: CASSQVDKHTGELFF

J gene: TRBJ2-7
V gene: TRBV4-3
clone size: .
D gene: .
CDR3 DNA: TGCGCCAGCAGCCAAGATTCAGGGGACGAGCAGTACTTC
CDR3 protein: CASSQDSGDEQYF

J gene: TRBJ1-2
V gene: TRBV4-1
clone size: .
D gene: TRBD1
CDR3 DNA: TGCGCCAGCAGCCAAGCAGGGGGCTATGGCTACACCTTC
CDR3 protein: CASSQAGGYGYTF

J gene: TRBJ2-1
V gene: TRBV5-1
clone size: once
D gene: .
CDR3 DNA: TGCGCCAGCAGCTTGGCTTTGTATAGCTCCTACAATGAGCAGTTCTTC
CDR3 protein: CASSLALYSSYNEQFF

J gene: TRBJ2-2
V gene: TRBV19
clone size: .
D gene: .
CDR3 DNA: TGTGCCAGTAGTATGGTTCGAAACACCGGGGAGCTGTTTTTT
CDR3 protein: CASSMVRNTGELFF

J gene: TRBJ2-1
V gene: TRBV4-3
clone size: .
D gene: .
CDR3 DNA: TGCGCCAGCAGCCAAGGCACAGGGCTCAATGAGCAGTTCTTC
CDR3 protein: CASSQGTGLNEQFF

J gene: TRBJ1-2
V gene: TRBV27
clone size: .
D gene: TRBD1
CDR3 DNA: TGTGCCAGCAGTTTATCTGCAGGGGGCCCCAGTGGCTACACCTTC
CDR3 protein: CASSLSAGGPSGYTF

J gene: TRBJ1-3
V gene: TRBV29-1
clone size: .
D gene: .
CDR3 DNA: TGCAGCGTTGGAGCAGGGTCAACGGGAAACACCATATATTTT
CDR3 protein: CSVGAGSTGNTIYF

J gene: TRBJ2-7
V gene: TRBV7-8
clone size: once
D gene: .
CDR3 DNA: TGTGCCAGCAGCTTAGTTAGGACCTACGAGCAGTACTTC
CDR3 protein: CASSLVRTYEQYF

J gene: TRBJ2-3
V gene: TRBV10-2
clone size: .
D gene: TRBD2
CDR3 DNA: TGCGCCAGCAGGGGGACTAGCTCGACAGATACGCAGTATTTT
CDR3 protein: CASRGTSSTDTQYF

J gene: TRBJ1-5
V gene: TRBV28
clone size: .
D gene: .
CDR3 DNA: TGTGCCAGCAGTTACCGGACATGGGCTTATAGCAATCAGCCCCAGCATTTT
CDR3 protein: CASSYRTWAYSNQPQHF

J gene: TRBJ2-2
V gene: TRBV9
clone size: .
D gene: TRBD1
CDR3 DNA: TGTGCCAGCAGCGCCTTTGGGACAGCCGGGCCGGCCGGGGAGCTGTTTTTT
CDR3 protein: CASSAFGTAGPAGELFF

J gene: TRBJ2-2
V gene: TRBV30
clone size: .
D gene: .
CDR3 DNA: TGTGCCTGGAAGCGGTCCGGGGAGCTGTTTTTT
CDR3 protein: CAWKRSGELFF

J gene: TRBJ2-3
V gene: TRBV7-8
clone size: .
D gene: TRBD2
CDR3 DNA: TGTGCCAGCAGCCCCAGCAGCGCTAGCGGGAGTGGGGGCACAGATACGCAGTATTTT
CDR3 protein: CASSPSSASGSGGTDTQYF

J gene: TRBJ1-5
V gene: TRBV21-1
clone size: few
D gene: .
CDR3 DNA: TGTGCCAGCAGCCCTCGGACAGGGAGGCGTCAGCCCCAGCATTTT
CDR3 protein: CASSPRTGRRQPQHF